This TCR beta chain was recorded in a study of cytomegalovirus exposure and HLA in healthy donors. Study-wide context: Genetic ancestry analysis placed more than 80% of the 400 or so donors that were genotyped in the Caucasian-associated cluster. Study-wide findings and caveats: Excluded were some V segments that proved indistinguishable, including TRBV6-2 and TRBV6-3.

Of note for this clone: Its antigen is not known.

The germline gives CDR1 SGHAT, CDR2 FQNNGV. The CDR3 sequence is 15 residues long. Deletions cut 1 base from V and 3 bases from J, with 12 bases between. The PCR employed 60 Vbeta primers together with 13 Jbeta primers. Profiling relied on immunoSEQ multiplex PCR, and the TCRdb table lists in-frame clones only, not all of them. The sample includes 150,000 or so clones, around 84% of them seen just once. The receptor was isolated from a man in his late teens or twenties in good health and CMV-seronegative. Sequencing used PBMCs. V and J are TRBV11-2 and TRBJ1-2, with D perhaps matching TRBD1 (6 bases). The chain's CDR3 is CASSLAGGIDYGYTF. The CDR3 nucleotides read TGTGCCAGCAGCTTAGCGGGGGGCATCGACTATGGCTACACCTTC.